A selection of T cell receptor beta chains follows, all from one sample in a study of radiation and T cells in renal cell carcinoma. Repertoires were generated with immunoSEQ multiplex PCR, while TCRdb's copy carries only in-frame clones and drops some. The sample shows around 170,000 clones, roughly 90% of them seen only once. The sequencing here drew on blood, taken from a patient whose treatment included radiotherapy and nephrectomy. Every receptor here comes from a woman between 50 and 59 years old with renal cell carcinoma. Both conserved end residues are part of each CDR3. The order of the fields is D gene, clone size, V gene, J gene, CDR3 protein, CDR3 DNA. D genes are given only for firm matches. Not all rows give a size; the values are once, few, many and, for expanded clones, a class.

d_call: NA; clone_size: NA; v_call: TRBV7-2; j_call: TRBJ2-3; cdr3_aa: CASSLSSTTDTQYF; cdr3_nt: TGTGCCAGCAGCTTAAGTAGTACCACAGATACGCAGTATTTT
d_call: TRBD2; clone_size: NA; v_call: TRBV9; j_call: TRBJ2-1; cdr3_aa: CASSVATSGVNEQFF; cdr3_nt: TGTGCCAGCAGCGTAGCTACTAGCGGGGTGAATGAGCAGTTCTTC
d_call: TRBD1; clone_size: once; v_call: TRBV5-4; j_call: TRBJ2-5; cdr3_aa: CASSWGDRGFQETQYF; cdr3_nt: TGTGCCAGCAGCTGGGGGGACAGGGGGTTCCAAGAGACCCAGTACTTC
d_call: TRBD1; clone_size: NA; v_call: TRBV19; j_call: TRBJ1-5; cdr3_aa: CASSRDRERGQPQHF; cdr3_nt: TGTGCCAGTAGTAGGGACAGGGAGCGGGGGCAGCCCCAGCATTTT
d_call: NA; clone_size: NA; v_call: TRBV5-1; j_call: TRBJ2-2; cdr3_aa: CASSLEGAKNTGELFF; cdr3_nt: TGCGCCAGCAGCTTGGAAGGGGCGAAGAACACCGGGGAGCTGTTTTTT
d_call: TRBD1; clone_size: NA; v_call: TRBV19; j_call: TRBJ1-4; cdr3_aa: CASSIPGQGHEKLFF; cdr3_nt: TGTGCCAGTAGTATCCCGGGACAGGGACATGAAAAACTGTTTTTT
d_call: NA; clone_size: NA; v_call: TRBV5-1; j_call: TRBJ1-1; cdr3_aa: CASSLPGGFTEAFF; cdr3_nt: TGCGCCAGCAGCCTGCCTGGAGGGTTCACTGAAGCTTTCTTT
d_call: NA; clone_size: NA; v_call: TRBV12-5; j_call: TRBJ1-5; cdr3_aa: CASGKTSSNQPQHF; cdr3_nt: TGTGCTAGTGGCAAGACCAGCAGCAATCAGCCCCAGCATTTT
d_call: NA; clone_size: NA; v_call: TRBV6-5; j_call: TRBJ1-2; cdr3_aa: CASSYRQPFGYTF; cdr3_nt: TGTGCCAGCAGTTACCGACAGCCCTTTGGCTACACCTTC
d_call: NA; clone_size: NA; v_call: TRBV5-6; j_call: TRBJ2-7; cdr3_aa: CASSLSEYNEQYF; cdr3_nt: TGTGCCAGCAGCTTGTCGGAGTACAACGAGCAGTACTTC
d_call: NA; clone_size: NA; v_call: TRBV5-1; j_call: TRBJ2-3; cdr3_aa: CASSLSEGTDTQYF; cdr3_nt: TGCGCCAGCAGCTTAAGCGAGGGCACAGATACGCAGTATTTT
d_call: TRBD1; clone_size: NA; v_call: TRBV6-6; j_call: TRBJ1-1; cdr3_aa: CASIPTGTNTEAFF; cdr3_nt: TGTGCCAGCATACCGACAGGGACTAACACTGAAGCTTTCTTT
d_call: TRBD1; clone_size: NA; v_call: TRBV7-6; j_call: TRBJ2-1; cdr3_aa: CASSKTGQGSYNEQFF; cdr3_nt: TGTGCCAGCAGCAAAACGGGACAGGGCTCCTACAATGAGCAGTTCTTC
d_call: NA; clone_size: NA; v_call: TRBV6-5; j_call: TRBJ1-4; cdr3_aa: CASSSTADRFEKLFF; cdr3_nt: TGTGCCAGCAGTTCTACAGCAGACAGGTTTGAAAAACTGTTTTTT
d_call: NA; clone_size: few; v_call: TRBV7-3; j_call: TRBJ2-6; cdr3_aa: CASSYLAVRSGANVLTF; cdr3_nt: TGTGCCAGCAGCTACCTTGCGGTGCGCTCTGGGGCCAACGTCCTGACTTTC
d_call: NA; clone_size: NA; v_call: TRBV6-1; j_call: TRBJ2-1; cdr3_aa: CASRESLSLYNEQFF; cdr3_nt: TGTGCCAGCAGGGAATCCCTTAGCCTCTACAATGAGCAGTTCTTC
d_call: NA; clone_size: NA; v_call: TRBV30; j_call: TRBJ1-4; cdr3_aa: CAWSVRGGTNEKLFF; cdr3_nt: TGTGCCTGGAGTGTGCGGGGAGGAACTAATGAAAAACTGTTTTTT
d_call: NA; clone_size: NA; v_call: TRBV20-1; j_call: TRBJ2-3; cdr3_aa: CSARVLDTQYF; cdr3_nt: TGCAGTGCTAGAGTACTTGATACGCAGTATTTT
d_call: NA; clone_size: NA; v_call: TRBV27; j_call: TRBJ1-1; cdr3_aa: CASAGVGNTEAFF; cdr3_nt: TGTGCCAGCGCAGGGGTTGGAAACACTGAAGCTTTCTTT
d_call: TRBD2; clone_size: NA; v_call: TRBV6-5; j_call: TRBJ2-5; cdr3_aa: CASSLWTSGGQETQYF; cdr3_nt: TGTGCCAGCAGTTTATGGACTAGCGGGGGTCAAGAGACCCAGTACTTC
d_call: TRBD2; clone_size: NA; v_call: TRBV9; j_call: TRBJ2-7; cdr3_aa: CASSEGLAGYYEQYF; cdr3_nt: TGTGCCAGCAGCGAGGGACTAGCGGGGTACTACGAGCAGTACTTC
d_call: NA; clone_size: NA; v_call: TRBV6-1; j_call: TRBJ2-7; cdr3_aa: CASSHGTKAYEQYF; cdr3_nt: TGTGCCAGCAGCCACGGGACGAAAGCCTACGAGCAGTACTTC
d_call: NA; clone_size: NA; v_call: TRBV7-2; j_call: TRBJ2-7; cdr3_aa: CASSSSGFSYEQYF; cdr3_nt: TGTGCCAGCAGCTCGTCAGGGTTTTCCTACGAGCAGTACTTC
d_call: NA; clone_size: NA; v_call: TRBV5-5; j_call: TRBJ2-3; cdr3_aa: CASSLRTRSATDTQYF; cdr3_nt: TGTGCCAGCAGCTTACGGACTCGTTCCGCCACAGATACGCAGTATTTT
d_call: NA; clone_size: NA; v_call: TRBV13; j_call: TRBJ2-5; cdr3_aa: CASSSGPQETQYF; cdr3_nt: TGTGCCAGCAGCTCGGGGCCCCAAGAGACCCAGTACTTC
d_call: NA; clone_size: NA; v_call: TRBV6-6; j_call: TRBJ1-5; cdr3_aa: CASTFARGSNQPQHF; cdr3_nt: TGTGCCAGCACCTTCGCGAGGGGCTCCAATCAGCCCCAGCATTTT
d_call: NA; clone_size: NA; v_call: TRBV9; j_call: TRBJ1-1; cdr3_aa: CASSGHLRGDTEAFF; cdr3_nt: TGTGCCAGCAGCGGACACCTTAGGGGGGACACTGAAGCTTTCTTT
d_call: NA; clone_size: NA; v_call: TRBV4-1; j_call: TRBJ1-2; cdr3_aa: CASSQDWTVSYGYTF; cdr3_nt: TGCGCCAGCAGCCAAGATTGGACAGTGAGCTATGGCTACACCTTC
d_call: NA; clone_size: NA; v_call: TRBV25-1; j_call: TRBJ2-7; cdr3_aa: CASSNYYEQYF; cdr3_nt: TGTGCCAGCAGCAATTACTACGAGCAGTACTTC
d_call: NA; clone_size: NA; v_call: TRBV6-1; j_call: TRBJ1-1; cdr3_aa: CASSEARWRTEAFF; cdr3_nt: TGTGCCAGCAGTGAAGCAAGGTGGAGGACTGAAGCTTTCTTT
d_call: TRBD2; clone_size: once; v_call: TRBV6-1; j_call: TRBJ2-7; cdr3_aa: CASSVRGLAGSFVGEQYF; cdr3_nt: TGTGCCAGCAGTGTTAGGGGACTAGCGGGGAGCTTCGTAGGCGAGCAGTACTTC
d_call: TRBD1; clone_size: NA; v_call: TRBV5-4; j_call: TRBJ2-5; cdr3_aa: CASSLVGLLRQGRKETQYF; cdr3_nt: TGTGCCAGCAGCTTGGTGGGGCTTCTGAGACAGGGGCGGAAAGAGACCCAGTACTTC
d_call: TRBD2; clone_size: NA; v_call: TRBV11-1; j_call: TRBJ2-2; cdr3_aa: CASSFNGGTNTGELFF; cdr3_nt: TGTGCCAGCAGCTTCAACGGGGGGACGAACACCGGGGAGCTGTTTTTT
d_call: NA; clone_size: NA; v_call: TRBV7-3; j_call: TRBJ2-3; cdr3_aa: CASSLIAVSTDTQYF; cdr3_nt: TGTGCCAGCAGCTTAATAGCGGTTAGCACAGATACGCAGTATTTT
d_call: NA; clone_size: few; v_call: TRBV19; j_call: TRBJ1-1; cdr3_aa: CASSIGRGGRTEAFF; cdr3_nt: TGTGCCAGTAGTATAGGCCGGGGGGGCCGGACTGAAGCTTTCTTT
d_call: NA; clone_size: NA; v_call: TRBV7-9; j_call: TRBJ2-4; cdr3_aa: CASSTGLAKNIQYF; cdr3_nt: TGTGCCAGCAGCACGGGACTAGCCAAAAACATTCAGTACTTC
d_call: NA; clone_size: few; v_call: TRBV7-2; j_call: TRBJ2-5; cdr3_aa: CASSLAGVGETQYF; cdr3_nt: TGTGCCAGCAGCTTGGCAGGGGTTGGAGAGACCCAGTACTTC
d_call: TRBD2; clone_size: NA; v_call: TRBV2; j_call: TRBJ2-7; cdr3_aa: CASSGAGGYYEQYF; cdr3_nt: TGTGCCAGCAGTGGGGCGGGGGGCTACTACGAGCAGTACTTC
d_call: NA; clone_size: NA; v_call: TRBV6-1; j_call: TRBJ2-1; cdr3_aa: CASSETAGTLYNEQFF; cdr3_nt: TGTGCCAGCAGTGAAACTGCCGGGACACTCTACAATGAGCAGTTCTTC
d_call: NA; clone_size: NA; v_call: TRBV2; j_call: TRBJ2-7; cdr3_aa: CASKFRGSSYEQYF; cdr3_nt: TGTGCCAGCAAATTTAGGGGAAGCTCCTACGAGCAGTACTTC
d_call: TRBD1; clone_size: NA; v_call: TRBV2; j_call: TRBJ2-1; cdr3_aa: CASGTGGSYNEQFF; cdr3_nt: TGTGCCAGTGGGACAGGGGGTTCCTACAATGAGCAGTTCTTC
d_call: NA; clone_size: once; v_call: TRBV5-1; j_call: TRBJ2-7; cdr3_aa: CASSPLQGYSYEQYF; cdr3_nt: TGCGCCAGCAGCCCATTACAGGGTTACTCCTACGAGCAGTACTTC
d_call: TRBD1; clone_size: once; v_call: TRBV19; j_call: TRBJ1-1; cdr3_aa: CASSMDRGEKAFF; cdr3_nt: TGTGCCAGTAGTATGGACAGGGGAGAGAAAGCTTTCTTT
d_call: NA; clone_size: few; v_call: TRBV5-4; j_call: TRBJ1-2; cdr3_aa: CASSRDFGYTF; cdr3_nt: TGTGCCAGCAGCCGGGACTTTGGCTACACCTTC
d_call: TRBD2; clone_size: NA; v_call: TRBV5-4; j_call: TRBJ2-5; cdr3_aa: CASRRGGVETQYF; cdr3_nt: TGTGCCAGCAGGCGGGGGGGTGTAGAGACCCAGTACTTC
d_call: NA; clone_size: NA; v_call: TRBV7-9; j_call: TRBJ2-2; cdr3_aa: CASSAFDGNTGELFF; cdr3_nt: TGTGCCAGCAGCGCCTTTGACGGGAACACCGGGGAGCTGTTTTTT
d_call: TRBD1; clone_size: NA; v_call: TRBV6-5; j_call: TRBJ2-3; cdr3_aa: CASKPAGGDTDTQYF; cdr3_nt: TGTGCCAGCAAACCCGCAGGGGGCGATACAGATACGCAGTATTTT
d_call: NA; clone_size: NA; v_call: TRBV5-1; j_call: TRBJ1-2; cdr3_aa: CASSPVGEGLSYGYTF; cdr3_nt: TGCGCCAGCTCCCCGGTAGGCGAGGGATTGAGCTATGGCTACACCTTC
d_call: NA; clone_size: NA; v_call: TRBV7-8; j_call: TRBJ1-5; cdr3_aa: CASSLAVWSQPQHF; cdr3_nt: TGTGCCAGCAGCTTAGCCGTGTGGAGTCAGCCCCAGCATTTT
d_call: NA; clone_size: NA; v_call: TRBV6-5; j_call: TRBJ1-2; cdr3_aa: CASSPRTDAAGYTF; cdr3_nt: TGTGCCAGCAGTCCCCGAACAGACGCGGCTGGCTACACCTTC
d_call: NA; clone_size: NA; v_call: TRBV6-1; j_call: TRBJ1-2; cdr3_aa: CASSEFRGYGYTF; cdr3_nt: TGTGCCAGCAGTGAATTTAGGGGCTATGGCTACACCTTC
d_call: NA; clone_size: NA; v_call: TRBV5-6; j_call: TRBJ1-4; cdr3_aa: CASSLRGTGEKLFF; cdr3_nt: TGTGCCAGCAGCTTGCGGGGGACTGGTGAAAAACTGTTTTTT
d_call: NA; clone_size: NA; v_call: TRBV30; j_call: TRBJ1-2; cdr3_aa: CAWSVESVYSF; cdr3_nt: TGTGCCTGGAGTGTTGAGTCGGTTTACAGCTTC
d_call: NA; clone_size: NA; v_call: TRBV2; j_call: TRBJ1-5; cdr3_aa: CASSPDKRRNQPQHF; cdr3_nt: TGTGCCAGCAGTCCCGACAAAAGGAGAAATCAGCCCCAGCATTTT
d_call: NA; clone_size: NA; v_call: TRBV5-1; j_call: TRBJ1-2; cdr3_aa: CASNSGGRAGGYTF; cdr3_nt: TGCGCCAGCAATTCCGGGGGAAGGGCAGGTGGCTACACCTTC
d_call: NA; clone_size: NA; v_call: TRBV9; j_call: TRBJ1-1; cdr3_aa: CASSVLPGLNTEAFF; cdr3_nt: TGTGCCAGCAGCGTATTGCCAGGGCTGAACACTGAAGCTTTCTTT
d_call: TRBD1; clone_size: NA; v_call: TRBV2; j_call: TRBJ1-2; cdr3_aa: CASRGQGLAGYTF; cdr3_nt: TGTGCCAGCAGGGGACAGGGTCTAGCTGGCTACACCTTC